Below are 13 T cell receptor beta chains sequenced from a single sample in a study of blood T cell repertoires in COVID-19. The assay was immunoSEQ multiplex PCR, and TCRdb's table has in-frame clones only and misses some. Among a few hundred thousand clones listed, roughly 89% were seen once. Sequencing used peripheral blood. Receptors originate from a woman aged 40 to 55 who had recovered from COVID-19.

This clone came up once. The CDR3: CASSHGPAGGYTF. The CDR3 DNA reads TGTGCCAGCAGCCATGGGCCAGCGGGCGGCTACACCTTC. V usage is TRBV14 and J usage is TRBJ1-2; D unclear. CDR1 is SGHDN and CDR2 is FVKESK in the germline V gene. Trimming took 3 bases from V and 8 from J, leaving 13 bases between them. CDR3 length: 13 amino acids.

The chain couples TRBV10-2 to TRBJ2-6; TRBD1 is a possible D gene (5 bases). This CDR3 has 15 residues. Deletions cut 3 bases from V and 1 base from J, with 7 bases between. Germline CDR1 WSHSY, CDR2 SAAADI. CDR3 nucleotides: TGCGCCAGCAGTGACCCAGGGTCTGGGGCCAACGTCCTGACTTTC. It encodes CASSDPGSGANVLTF.

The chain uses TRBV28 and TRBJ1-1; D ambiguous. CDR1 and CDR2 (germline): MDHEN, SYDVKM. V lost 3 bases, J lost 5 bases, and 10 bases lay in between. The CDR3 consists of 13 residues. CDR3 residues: CASSFLRETEAFF. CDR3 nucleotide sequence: TGTGCCAGCAGTTTTTTAAGGGAGACTGAAGCTTTCTTT.

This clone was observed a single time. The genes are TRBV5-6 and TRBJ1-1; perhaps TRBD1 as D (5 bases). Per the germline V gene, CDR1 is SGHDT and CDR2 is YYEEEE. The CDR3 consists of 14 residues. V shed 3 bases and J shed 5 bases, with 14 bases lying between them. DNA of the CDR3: TGTGCCAGCAGCTGGGGGGAATGGGAAACTGAAGCTTTCTTT. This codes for CASSWGEWETEAFF.

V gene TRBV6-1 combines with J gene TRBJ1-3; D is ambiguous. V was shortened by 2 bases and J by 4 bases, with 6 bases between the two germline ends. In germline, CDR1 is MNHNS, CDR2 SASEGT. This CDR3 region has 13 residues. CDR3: CASSEIRGNTIYF. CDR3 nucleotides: TGTGCCAGCAGTGAAATTAGAGGAAACACCATATATTTT.

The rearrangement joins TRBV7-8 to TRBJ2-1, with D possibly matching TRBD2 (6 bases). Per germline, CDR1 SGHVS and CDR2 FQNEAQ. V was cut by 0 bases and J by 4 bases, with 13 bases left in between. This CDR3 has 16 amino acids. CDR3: CASSLAMLAAYNEQFF. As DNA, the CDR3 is TGTGCCAGCAGCTTAGCGATGTTAGCGGCATACAATGAGCAGTTCTTC.

The CDR3 is CASIGDRDFYEQYF. In DNA, the CDR3 is TGTGCCAGTATTGGGGACAGGGATTTCTACGAGCAGTACTTC. The chain joins TRBV19 to TRBJ2-7; TRBD1 aligns across 9 bases. Germline CDR1 LNHDA, CDR2 SQIVND (reference sequence). This CDR3 is 14 amino acids long. Unmatched junction bases numbered 7, after V lost 7 bases and J lost 3 bases.

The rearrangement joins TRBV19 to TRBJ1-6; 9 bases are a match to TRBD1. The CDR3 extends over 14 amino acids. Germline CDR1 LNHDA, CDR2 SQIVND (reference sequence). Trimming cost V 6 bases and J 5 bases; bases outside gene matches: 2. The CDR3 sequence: CASRRTGDNSPLHF. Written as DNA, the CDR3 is TGTGCCAGTAGGCGGACAGGGGATAATTCACCCCTCCACTTT.

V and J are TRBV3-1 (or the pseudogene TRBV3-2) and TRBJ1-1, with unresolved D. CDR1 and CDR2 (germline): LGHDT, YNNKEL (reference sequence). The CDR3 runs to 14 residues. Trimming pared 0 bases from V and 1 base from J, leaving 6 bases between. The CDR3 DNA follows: TGTGCCAGCAGCCAAGATTCAGAGAACACTGAAGCTTTCTTT. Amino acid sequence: CASSQDSENTEAFF.

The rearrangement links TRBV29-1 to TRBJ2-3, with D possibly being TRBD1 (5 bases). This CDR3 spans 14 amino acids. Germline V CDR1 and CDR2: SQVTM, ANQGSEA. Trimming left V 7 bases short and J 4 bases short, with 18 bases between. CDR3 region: CSGRQGRVSDTQYF. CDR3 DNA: TGCAGCGGGCGCCAGGGAAGGGTCTCAGATACGCAGTATTTT.

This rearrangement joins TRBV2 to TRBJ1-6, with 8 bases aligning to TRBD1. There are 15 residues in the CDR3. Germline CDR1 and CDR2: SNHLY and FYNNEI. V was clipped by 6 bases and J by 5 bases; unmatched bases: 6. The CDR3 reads CASSEGQADNSPLHF. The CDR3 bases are TGTGCCAGCAGCGAGGGACAGGCGGATAATTCACCCCTCCACTTT. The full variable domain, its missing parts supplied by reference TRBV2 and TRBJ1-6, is EPEVTQTPSHQVTQMGQEVILRCVPISNHLYFYWYRQILGQKVEFLVSFYNNEISEKSEIFDDQFSVERPDGSNFTLKIRSTKLEDSAMYFCASSEGQADNSPLHFGNGTRLTVT.

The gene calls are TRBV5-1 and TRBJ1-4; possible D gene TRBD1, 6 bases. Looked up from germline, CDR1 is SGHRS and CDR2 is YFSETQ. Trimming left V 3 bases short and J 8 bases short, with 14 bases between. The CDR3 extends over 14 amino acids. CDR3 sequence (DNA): TGCGCCAGCAGCTGGACAGAGCCGGAAGAAAAACTGTTTTTT. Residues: CASSWTEPEEKLFF.

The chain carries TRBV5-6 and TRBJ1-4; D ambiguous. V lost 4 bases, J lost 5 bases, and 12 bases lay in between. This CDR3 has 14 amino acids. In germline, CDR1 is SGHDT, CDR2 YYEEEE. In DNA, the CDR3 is TGTGCCAGCAGCCCCGGGTGGGAGAATGAAAAACTGTTTTTT. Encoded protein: CASSPGWENEKLFF.